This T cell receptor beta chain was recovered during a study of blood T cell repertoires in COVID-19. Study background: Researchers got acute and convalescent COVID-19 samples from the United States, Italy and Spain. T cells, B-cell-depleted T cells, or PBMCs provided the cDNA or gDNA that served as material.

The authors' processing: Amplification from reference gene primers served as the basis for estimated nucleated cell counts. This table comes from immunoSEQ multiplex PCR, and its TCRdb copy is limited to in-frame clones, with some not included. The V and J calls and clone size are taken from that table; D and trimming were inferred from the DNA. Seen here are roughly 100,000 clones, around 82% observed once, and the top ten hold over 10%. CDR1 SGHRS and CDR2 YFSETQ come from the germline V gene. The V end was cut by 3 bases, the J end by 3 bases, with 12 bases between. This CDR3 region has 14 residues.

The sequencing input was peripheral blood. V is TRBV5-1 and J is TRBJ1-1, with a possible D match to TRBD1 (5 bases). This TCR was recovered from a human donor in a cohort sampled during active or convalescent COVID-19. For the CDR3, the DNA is TGCGCCAGCAGCTCCCTGGGGGGGGACACTGAAGCTTTCTTT. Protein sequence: CASSSLGGDTEAFF.